The entry that follows covers one TCR beta chain sequence. V shed 4 bases and J 2 bases; nucleotides not matched to a gene: 0. The CDR3 consists of 14 residues. CDR1 LGHNA and CDR2 YSLEER come from the germline V gene. The protocol was immunoSEQ multiplex PCR, while the TCRdb copy is restricted to in-frame clones and leaves out a portion. The table shows about 55,000 clones, with 93% occurring only once. The data were taken from a study of T cell changes during pregnancy in multiple sclerosis. The chain carries TRBV4-3 and TRBJ2-7; 12 bases agree with TRBD1. The sequences come from CD8+ T cells from peripheral blood mononuclear cells, collected in the second trimester of pregnancy. The receptor was isolated from a female donor with multiple sclerosis, enrolled in a pregnancy study. The CDR3 region has the DNA TGCGCCAGCAGCCGGGACAGGGGGCCCTACGAGCAGTACTTC. It encodes CASSRDRGPYEQYF.